This TCR beta chain was sequenced in a study of T cells in localized non-small cell lung cancer. Clones were read by immunoSEQ multiplex PCR, and TCRdb kept only the in-frame ones, dropping some. The sample includes 20,000 to 25,000 clones, approximately 84% of them seen just once. Sequenced material: peripheral blood, taken before any cancer treatment. The origin of this receptor is a man aged 40 to 70 with stage I lung adenocarcinoma.

The CDR3 coding sequence is TGTGCCATCAGTGACCCGGGAACAAAATCGGGGAAATACAATGAGCAGTTCTTC. This encodes CAISDPGTKSGKYNEQFF. This sequence joins TRBV10-3 and TRBJ2-1; a weak D match, TRBD2 (5 bases). CDR3 length equals 18 residues. Germline V gives CDR1 ENHRY, CDR2 SYGVKD. Deletions cut 3 bases from V and 4 bases from J, with 22 bases between.